Described below is a single T cell receptor (beta chain) sequence and its context. Sequencing targeted TCR beta in blood CD8+ and CD4+ T cells. Negative isolation yielded CD4+ and CD8+ T cells, and FACS enriched TEMRA cells. These data originate in a study of CD8 T cells in Susac syndrome. Germline lookup yields CDR1 MGHRA and CDR2 YSYEKL. The CDR3 has 15 residues. V was shortened by 4 bases and J by 5 bases, with 17 bases between the two germline ends. Random hexamers were used to reverse transcribe an amount of about 0.45 to 1 ug RNA. In TCRdb, the immunoSEQ multiplex PCR reads were re-called with MiXCR into one record per CDR3 protein. The sample shows about 400,000 distinct CDR3 sequences, 75% to 90% of them seen only once.

This TCR was sampled from a human donor with multiple sclerosis. The source material was CD8+ T cells from PBMCs. V is TRBV4-1 and J is TRBJ2-5, with D perhaps being TRBD1 or TRBD2 (5 bases each). The CDR3 region has the DNA TGCGCCAGCAGCCGCCGGGACCCCGCGGGTGAGACCCAGTACTTC. This sequence encodes CASSRRDPAGETQYF.